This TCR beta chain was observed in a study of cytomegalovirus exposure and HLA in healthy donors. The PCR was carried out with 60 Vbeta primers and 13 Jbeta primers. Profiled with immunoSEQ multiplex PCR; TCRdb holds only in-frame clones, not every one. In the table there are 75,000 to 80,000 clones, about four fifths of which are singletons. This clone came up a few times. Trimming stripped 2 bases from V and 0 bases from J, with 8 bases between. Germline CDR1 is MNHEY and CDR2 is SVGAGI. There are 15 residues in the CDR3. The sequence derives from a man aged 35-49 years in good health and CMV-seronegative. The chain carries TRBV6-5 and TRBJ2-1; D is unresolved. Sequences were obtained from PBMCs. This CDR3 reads CASSYGLSSYNEQFF. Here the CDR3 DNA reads TGTGCCAGCAGTTACGGTTTGAGCTCCTACAATGAGCAGTTCTTC.